The next 12 T cell receptor beta chains were all read from a single sample in a study of shared clonotypes between healthy human individuals. The table came from immunoSEQ multiplex PCR; TCRdb's copy has only in-frame clones and leaves some out. The repertoire holds 300,000 or so clones, around 72% seen once, with about a tenth in the top ten. The sequenced sample consisted of memory CD4+ T cells sorted from blood. As for subset: CD45RA-negative fraction. Every receptor here comes from a man under 40 in good health.

The genes are TRBV6-4 and TRBJ1-1; D not resolved. Germline CDR1 is MRHNA and CDR2 is SNTAGT. Trimming cost V 3 bases and J 4 bases, with 12 bases left between them. The CDR3 is made up of 14 amino acids. CDR3 sequence: CASSETVRSTEAFF. The CDR3 coding sequence is TGTGCCAGCAGTGAAACAGTGAGGAGCACTGAAGCTTTCTTT.

This clone is a singleton in its sample. The rearrangement uses TRBV7-2 and TRBJ2-2; D is possibly TRBD2 (5 bases). Germline assignment: CDR1 SGHTA and CDR2 FQGNSA. The CDR3 covers 16 residues. The V end lost 2 bases, the J end lost 5 bases, and 15 bases lay between the germline ends. This CDR3 is CASSLSAVRGTGELFF. DNA for the CDR3: TGTGCCAGCAGCTTATCTGCTGTCCGGGGAACCGGGGAGCTGTTTTTT.

This clone was seen a handful of times. This specimen includes other DNA sequences encoding the same CDR3. This chain connects TRBV2 to TRBJ2-3, with D maybe TRBD1 (6 bases). The germline V gene encodes CDR1 SNHLY and CDR2 FYNNEI. V shed 8 bases and J shed 1 base, with 16 bases lying between them. CDR3 size: 15 residues. The CDR3 sequence: CASAKRAGGTDTQYF. The CDR3 DNA sequence: TGTGCCAGCGCTAAGAGGGCAGGGGGCACAGATACGCAGTATTTT.

V usage is TRBV19 and J usage is TRBJ2-3; D is unresolved. This CDR3 is built from 13 residues. Per germline, CDR1 LNHDA and CDR2 SQIVND (reference sequence). V lost 5 bases and J lost 2, with 8 bases in between. In DNA form, the CDR3 reads TGTGCCAGTAGTCTTCAACTCACAGATACGCAGTATTTT. This gives the protein CASSLQLTDTQYF. The full variable domain, its missing parts supplied by reference TRBV19 and TRBJ2-3, is DGGITQSPKYLFRKEGQNVTLSCEQNLNHDAMYWYRQDPGQGLRLIYYSQIVNDFQKGDIAEGYSVSREKKESFPLTVTSAQKNPTAFYLCASSLQLTDTQYFGPGTRLTVL.

The table lists this clone with many counts. The chain recombines TRBV15 with TRBJ2-7; no reliable D call. The CDR3 spans 13 residues. From germline, CDR1 is LNHNV and CDR2 YYDKDF (reference sequence). Trimming took off 0 bases at V and 6 bases at J, with 9 bases between the two ends. The CDR3 protein is CATSRDRMGEQYF. CDR3 sequence (DNA): TGTGCCACCAGCAGAGATCGGATGGGCGAGCAGTACTTC.

This clone has more than one count but fewer than ten. This chain joins TRBV5-1 and TRBJ2-3; 12 nucleotides match TRBD1. Per the germline V gene, CDR1 is SGHRS and CDR2 is YFSETQ. This CDR3 has 16 amino acids. V was pared by 4 bases and J by 5 bases, with 8 bases of the junction left unmatched. The CDR3 DNA sequence: TGCGCCAGCAGCGGACAGGGACAGGGGGCAGGAGATACGCAGTATTTT. Its protein product is CASSGQGQGAGDTQYF.

The chain recombines TRBV7-9 with TRBJ1-4; TRBD1 matches 7 bases. CDR1 and CDR2 (germline): SEHNR, FQNEAQ (reference sequence). The junction had 1 base not matched to a gene; V was cut back by 3 bases and J by 6 bases. This CDR3 comprises 13 residues. The CDR3 reads CASSFQGDEKLFF. The CDR3 bases are TGTGCCAGCAGCTTCCAGGGGGATGAAAAACTGTTTTTT.

This clone was counted a few times. The rearrangement uses TRBV5-1 and TRBJ1-3; D remains unclear. CDR3 size: 12 residues. CDR1 and CDR2 (germline): SGHRS, YFSETQ. Trimming stripped 4 bases from V and 10 bases from J, with 12 bases between. The DNA for the CDR3 is TGCGCCAGCAGCGATCCGGCGGGGACCATATATTTT. Translated: CASSDPAGTIYF.

The chain links TRBV19 to TRBJ1-1; no firm D call. The CDR3 consists of 15 residues. V lost 7 bases and J lost 0, with 15 bases in between. Germline lookup yields CDR1 LNHDA and CDR2 SQIVND (reference sequence). The CDR3 DNA is TGTGCCAGTAAAGGCAGTGCTATCATGAACACTGAAGCTTTCTTT. As protein: CASKGSAIMNTEAFF.

The chain has TRBV18 and TRBJ1-1; unclear D gene. This CDR3 comprises 16 residues. Germline V CDR1 and CDR2: KGHSH, LQKENI. V lost 2 bases and J 0 bases, leaving 13 bases between the germline ends. The CDR3 region is CASSPVAKGMNTEAFF. The CDR3 DNA sequence: TGTGCCAGCTCACCAGTGGCAAAGGGCATGAACACTGAAGCTTTCTTT.

Regarding this clone: The sample has other DNA sequences that encode this CDR3 too. The gene calls are TRBV29-1 and TRBJ2-7, with 11 bases aligning to TRBD1. This CDR3 has 13 residues. The V and J ends lost 6 bases and 3 bases, in that order; junction bases with no gene match: 4. Germline CDR1 and CDR2: SQVTM and ANQGSEA. The CDR3 loop reads CSVTGTGGYEQYF. CDR3 sequence (DNA): TGCAGCGTCACCGGGACAGGGGGCTACGAGCAGTACTTC.

CDR3 region: CAWVGPYYEQYF. CDR3 DNA sequence: TGTGCCTGGGTTGGACCCTACTACGAGCAGTACTTC. The V gene is TRBV30, the J gene TRBJ2-7; D uncertain. Per germline, CDR1 GTSNPN and CDR2 SVGIG (reference sequence). V lost 5 bases, J lost 3 bases, and 11 bases lay in between. This CDR3 has 12 amino acids.